These 27 T cell receptor beta chains were sequenced from one sample in a study of CD8+CD57+ T cells in acquired aplastic anemia. Genomic DNA served as template for TCR beta VDJ and CDR3 profiling. Using its own MiXCR run on the reads, TCRdb lists one record per CDR3 protein. The sample comprises 65,000 to 85,000 distinct CDR3 sequences, around 50% of which are singletons, and 6.5% to 9.5% rests with the top ten. Sequenced sample: sorted CD4+, CD8+, or CD8+CD57+ T cells (not recorded which) from PBMCs. The receptors were gathered from a human donor in good health, serving as a control.

The chain combines TRBV7-9 with TRBJ1-2, with D uncertain. The CDR3 runs 14 residues. V was pared by 1 base and J by 4 bases, with 10 bases between. Germline V gene lookup returns CDR1 SEHNR and CDR2 FQNEAQ (reference sequence). The CDR3 protein is CASSLGHDTYGYTF. The CDR3 bases are TGTGCCAGCAGCTTAGGACACGACACCTATGGCTACACCTTC.

The chain combines TRBV2 with TRBJ1-5, with 7 nucleotides matching TRBD1. Looked up from germline, CDR1 is SNHLY and CDR2 is FYNNEI. The CDR3 length is 14 residues. After removal of 2 bases from V and 4 bases from J, the junction contained 2 bases not matched to a gene. The CDR3 region has the DNA TGTGCCAGCAGTGAAATGACAGGGAATCAGCCCCAGCATTTT. Its protein is CASSEMTGNQPQHF.

The J gene is TRBJ2-3, the V gene TRBV24-1, with D perhaps assigned TRBD1 or TRBD2 (6 bases each). V was clipped by 5 bases and J by 3 bases, with 17 bases between them. The CDR3 runs to 16 residues. Germline CDR1 KGHDR, CDR2 SFDVKD. The CDR3 loop is CATSARGPRATDTQYF. The CDR3 DNA reads TGTGCCACCAGTGCCCGGGGGCCCCGCGCGACAGATACGCAGTATTTT.

J is TRBJ1-2 and V is TRBV7-2, with D unclear. This CDR3 spans 12 amino acids. V was shortened by 0 bases and J by 3 bases, with 2 bases between the two germline ends. In germline, CDR1 is SGHTA, CDR2 FQGNSA. For the CDR3, the DNA is TGTGCCAGCAGCTTAGCGCACTATGGCTACACCTTC. It codes for CASSLAHYGYTF.

This clonotype showed up just once. CDR3 protein: CASSLSGGPLYTGELFF. DNA of the CDR3: TGTGCCAGCAGCTTGAGCGGGGGGCCCTTGTACACCGGGGAGCTGTTTTTT. The chain recombines TRBV7-8 with TRBJ2-2; the match to TRBD2 covers 9 bases. Unmatched junction bases numbered 8, after V lost 3 bases and J lost 3 bases. The CDR3 has 17 amino acids. Germline assignment: CDR1 SGHVS and CDR2 FQNEAQ. The full variable domain, in which reference TRBV7-8 and TRBJ2-2 provide the parts outside the CDR3, is GAGVSQSPRYKVAKRGQDVALRCDPISGHVSLFWYQQALGQGPEFLTYFQNEAQLDKSGLPSDRFFAERPEGSVSTLKIQRTQQEDSAVYLCASSLSGGPLYTGELFFGEGSRLTVL.

This clonotype showed up many times. The J gene is TRBJ2-7, the V gene TRBV9; D is possibly TRBD2 (5 bases). The CDR3 spans 15 residues. The V end lost 1 base, the J end lost 3 bases, and 14 bases lay between the germline ends. Germline V lookup: CDR1 SGDLS, CDR2 YYNGEE. CDR3 loop: CASSVSVVEGYEQYF. The DNA for the CDR3 is TGTGCCAGCAGCGTAAGTGTGGTAGAGGGCTACGAGCAGTACTTC.

This clonotype is medium-sized by share. The V gene is TRBV2, the J gene TRBJ1-2; D remains unclear. CDR1 SNHLY and CDR2 FYNNEI come from the germline V gene. V gave up 0 bases and J gave up 4 bases, with 12 bases separating them. CDR3 length: 15 amino acids. The CDR3 DNA sequence: TGTGCCAGCAGTGAAGCCAGGACTGACCCCTATGGCTACACCTTC. This gives the protein CASSEARTDPYGYTF.

A few counts support this clonotype. A much larger clone lies a single base off, so this may be a read error. The genes are TRBV9 and TRBJ2-2, with 8 bases identical to TRBD1. The germline V gene encodes CDR1 SGDLS and CDR2 YYNGEE. V trimming: 4 bases; J trimming: 3 bases; junction bases outside the gene matches: 11. There are 17 residues in the CDR3. The CDR3 DNA sequence: TGTGCCAGCAGCCCCCCCTTAGGACAGGGCCACACCGGGGAGCTGTTTTTT. As protein: CASSPPLGQGHTGELFF.

There are a few counts of this clonotype. The V gene is TRBV5-8, the J gene TRBJ2-7, with 11 bases identical to TRBD2. The CDR3 has 15 residues. V shed 1 base, J shed 2 bases, and the junction held 2 bases outside the gene matches. Germline V gene lookup returns CDR1 SGHTS and CDR2 YDEGEE. The CDR3 region is CASSLLTSGAYEQYF. Here the CDR3 DNA reads TGTGCCAGCAGCTTGCTGACTAGCGGGGCCTACGAGCAGTACTTC.

The sample holds a few counts of this clonotype. The chain is built from TRBV20-1 and TRBJ2-7; TRBD2 aligns across 9 bases. The V gene's germline CDR1 is DFQATT and CDR2 SNEGSKA (reference sequence). The length of the CDR3 is 13 residues. The ends lost 1 base at V and 3 bases at J; junction bases unmatched: 1. The CDR3, as DNA: TGCAGTGCTAGAGCTAGCGGGAACTACGAGCAGTACTTC. Its translation: CSARASGNYEQYF.

Details on this clonotype: This may come from a read error, since a much larger clone is one base off. This chain links TRBV12-3 or TRBV12-4 with TRBJ1-1; no clear D. This CDR3 has 19 residues. The DNA of the CDR3 is TGTGCCCGCAGTTTATACTCTGGACCGATGCCGCCCGGGTCCACTGAAGCTTTCTTT. This codes for CARSLYSGPMPPGSTEAFF.

This clonotype came up many times. The gene calls are TRBV13 and TRBJ2-1, with a weak D call TRBD1 (6 bases). Germline CDR1 and CDR2: PRHDT and FYEKMQ (reference sequence). V shed 0 bases and J shed 10 bases, with 7 bases lying between them. This CDR3 is built from 12 residues. In nucleotides, the CDR3 is TGTGCCAGCAGCTTAGGCACAGGGGAGCAGTTCTTC. It codes for CASSLGTGEQFF.

The chain carries TRBV7-8 and TRBJ2-1; 7 bases agree with TRBD2. CDR1 and CDR2 from the germline V gene are SGHVS and FQNEAQ. Trimming removed 10 bases from V and 5 bases from J; junction bases left unmatched: 8. This CDR3 region has 13 residues. The CDR3 is CATGRSRNNEQFF. CDR3 coding DNA: TGTGCCACCGGGAGGTCGCGGAACAATGAGCAGTTCTTC.

By proportion, this clonotype is medium-sized. V and J are TRBV10-2 and TRBJ2-7; D gene ambiguous. Deletions cut 4 bases from V and 1 base from J, with 8 bases between. Germline V gives CDR1 WSHSY, CDR2 SAAADI. This CDR3 contains 13 residues. The CDR3 loop is CASSGRTSYEQYF. The CDR3 DNA reads as TGCGCCAGCAGTGGCCGAACATCCTACGAGCAGTACTTC.

In this sample, this clonotype turned up many times. V and J are TRBV2 and TRBJ1-3; D may be TRBD1 (5 bases). The germline gives CDR1 SNHLY, CDR2 FYNNEI. The CDR3 spans 14 residues. Trimming took 9 bases from V and 0 from J, leaving 12 bases between them. As DNA, the CDR3 is TGTGCCAGGGGGGACGGGAACTCTGGAAACACCATATATTTT. Translated: CARGDGNSGNTIYF.

This clonotype counts as medium-sized. This sequence joins TRBV15 and TRBJ1-2; TRBD1 matches at 7 bases. V lost 2 bases and J lost 4; bases outside the gene matches: 4. The CDR3 is 14 residues long. The germline CDR1 and CDR2 sequences are LNHNV and YYDKDF (reference sequence). The CDR3 bases are TGTGCCACCAGCAGAAACAGGGGTAGCTATGGCTACACCTTC. It codes for CATSRNRGSYGYTF.

The chain recombines TRBV19 with TRBJ2-3; 10 positions agree with TRBD1. Germline trimming cut 10 bases from V and 3 bases from J; bases unmatched to any gene: 7. Per germline, CDR1 LNHDA and CDR2 SQIVND (reference sequence). This CDR3 contains 14 residues. CDR3: CATGDRGGTDTQYF. In DNA form, the CDR3 reads TGTGCCACAGGGGACAGGGGCGGTACAGATACGCAGTATTTT.

Worth noting for this clonotype: One end of the junction varies from germline; a read error may be responsible. This chain uses TRBV20-1 with TRBJ1-5; D not resolved. The CDR3 sequence is 10 residues long. The V gene's germline CDR1 is DFQATT and CDR2 SNEGSKA (reference sequence). The CDR3 DNA reads as TGCGGTGCCCATGGAGAGGAGCAGCATTTT. Its protein product is CGAHGEEQHF.

The chain links TRBV5-4 to TRBJ2-5, with D perhaps TRBD1 (5 bases). Trimming took off 0 bases at V and 4 bases at J, with 7 bases between the two ends. The CDR3 sequence is 13 residues long. Germline-derived CDR1 and CDR2 are SGHNT and YYREEE (reference sequence). DNA for the CDR3: TGTGCCAGCAGCTTGGCAGGGTCAGAGACCCAGTACTTC. Translating gives CASSLAGSETQYF.

CDR3 coding DNA: TGTGCCAGCAGTGGGGCAGGGGGCGTAAGGTCACCCCTCCACTTT. Translation gives CASSGAGGVRSPLHF. The gene calls are TRBV2 and TRBJ1-6; 8 nucleotides line up with TRBD1. Per germline, CDR1 SNHLY and CDR2 FYNNEI. V dropped 4 bases and J dropped 10; count of bases not matched to a gene: 9. CDR3 length: 15 amino acids.

This clonotype was counted only a few times. The rearrangement links TRBV7-8 to TRBJ2-7, with D possibly being TRBD1 (5 bases). Trimming removed 5 bases from V and 2 bases from J, with 10 bases in between. This CDR3 region has 13 residues. Per the germline V gene, CDR1 is SGHVS and CDR2 is FQNEAQ. CDR3 DNA: TGTGCCAGCAGCACTTCGACAGCCTACGAGCAGTACTTC. Amino acid sequence: CASSTSTAYEQYF.

This clonotype was seen only once. A junction boundary mismatches the germline segment, possibly from a read error. The rearrangement joins TRBV7-3 to TRBJ2-1; 8 positions agree with TRBD2. This CDR3 is built from 15 residues. Germline assignment: CDR1 SGHTA and CDR2 FQGTGA. The CDR3 DNA follows: TGTGCCAGCAGCTTAGGACTAGCCATGAACAATGAGCGGTTCTTC. Encoded protein: CASSLGLAMNNERFF. The full variable domain, its missing parts supplied by reference TRBV7-3 and TRBJ2-1, is GAGVSQTPSNKVTEKGKYVELRCDPISGHTALYWYRQSLGQGPEFLIYFQGTGAADDSGLPNDRFFAVRPEGSVSTLKIQRTERGDSAVYLCASSLGLAMNNERFFGPGTRLTVL.

The rearrangement links TRBV29-1 to TRBJ2-7; TRBD1 matches at 8 bases. Germline lookup yields CDR1 SQVTM and CDR2 ANQGSEA. This CDR3 region has 14 residues. J lost 0 bases, V lost 3 bases, and 4 bases had no gene match. Here the CDR3 DNA reads TGCAGCGTTGACTACAGGGGGGACTCCTACGAGCAGTACTTC. It is translated as CSVDYRGDSYEQYF.

This clonotype was picked up many times. The CDR3, as DNA: TGTGCCAGCAGATACGGGACAGGGAGCAATCAGCCCCAGCATTTT. Amino acids: CASRYGTGSNQPQHF. The V and J genes are TRBV6-1 and TRBJ1-5; 9 nucleotides line up with TRBD1. The CDR3 is 15 residues long. Germline trimming cut 6 bases from V and 1 base from J; bases unmatched to any gene: 4. Looked up from germline, CDR1 is MNHNS and CDR2 is SASEGT.

In this sample, this clonotype turned up many times. The chain is built from TRBV4-1 and TRBJ2-7; D remains ambiguous. V was shortened by 1 base and J by 3 bases, with 7 bases between the two germline ends. The CDR3 loop spans 13 amino acids. Germline V gene sequence: CDR1 MGHRA, CDR2 YSYEKL. The CDR3 loop is CASSQGSGYEQYF. The CDR3 DNA reads as TGCGCCAGCAGCCAAGGGTCGGGCTACGAGCAGTACTTC.

This clonotype was recorded at least ten times. The chain links TRBV20-1 to TRBJ2-1; 10 nucleotides agree with TRBD2. The CDR3 totals 14 residues. V dropped 3 bases and J dropped 1; count of bases not matched to a gene: 0. Germline V gene sequence: CDR1 DFQATT, CDR2 SNEGSKA (reference sequence). The CDR3 DNA is TGCAGTGCTAGTAGCGGGAGGTCCTACAATGAGCAGTTCTTC. Amino acids: CSASSGRSYNEQFF.

The V and J genes are TRBV29-1 and TRBJ1-1, with D perhaps TRBD1 (6 bases). The CDR3 has 13 amino acids. Trimming removed 4 bases from V and 1 base from J, with 10 bases in between. CDR1 and CDR2 from the germline V gene are SQVTM and ANQGSEA. The CDR3 bases are TGCAGCGTTGGAGGGGGTGGGAACACTGAAGCTTTCTTT. This translates into CSVGGGGNTEAFF.